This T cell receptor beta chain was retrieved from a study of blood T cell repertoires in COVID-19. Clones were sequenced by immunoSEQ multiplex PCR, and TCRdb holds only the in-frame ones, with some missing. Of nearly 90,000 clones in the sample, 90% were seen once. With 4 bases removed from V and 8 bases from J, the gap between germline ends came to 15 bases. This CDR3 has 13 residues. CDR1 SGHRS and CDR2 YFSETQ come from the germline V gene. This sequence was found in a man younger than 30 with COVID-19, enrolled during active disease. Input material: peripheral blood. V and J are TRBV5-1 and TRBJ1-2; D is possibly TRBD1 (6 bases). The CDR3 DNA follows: TGCGCCAGCAGCAACGGGGGGGCGAACGGCTACACCTTC. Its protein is CASSNGGANGYTF.